The 23 T cell receptor beta chains below all came from one sample that was sequenced in a study of metastatic and nonmetastatic thyroid tumors. Until they underwent thyroid surgery, no patient had received any treatment. TCRdb reanalyzed the PCR reads with MiXCR. The sample shows some 21,000 clones, roughly 21% of them seen only once. Material: blood. These receptors came from a female donor with papillary thyroid cancer or a benign thyroid nodule (not recorded which). Some clones in this sample may be carry-over from other donors' samples.

The rearrangement links TRBV11-2 to TRBJ2-3; no definite D call. With 5 bases removed from V and 2 bases from J, the gap between germline ends came to 14 bases. The CDR3 extends over 15 amino acids. Germline CDR1 is SGHAT and CDR2 is FQNNGV. CDR3: CASSPTSANTDTQYF. The DNA for the CDR3 is TGTGCCAGCAGCCCAACAAGCGCCAACACAGATACGCAGTATTTT.

As regards this clone: One junction end disagrees with the germline gene, perhaps due to a read error. The chain couples TRBV6-2 or TRBV6-3 to TRBJ1-4, with 7 bases that match TRBD1. Per germline, CDR1 MNHEY and CDR2 SVGEGT. The CDR3 is made up of 14 amino acids. CDR3 nucleotide sequence: TGTGCCAGCAGTTACGAGGCAGGGGGTGAAAAAATGTTTTTC. Translating gives CASSYEAGGEKMFF.

Sample share makes this clone medium-sized. The genes are TRBV30 and TRBJ1-6, with a possible D match to TRBD1 (6 bases). Trimming took 0 bases from V and 7 from J, leaving 7 bases between them. Germline CDR1 and CDR2: GTSNPN and SVGIG (reference sequence). The CDR3 is made up of 13 amino acids. In DNA, the CDR3 is TGTGCCTGGAGTGTTACAGGGAATTCACCCCTCCACTTT. As protein: CAWSVTGNSPLHF.

As concerns this clone: A much larger clone lies a single base off, so this may be a read error. The chain joins TRBV2 to TRBJ2-3; 8 nucleotides agree with TRBD2. This CDR3 region has 16 residues. CDR1 SNHLY and CDR2 FYNNEI come from the germline V gene. CDR3 sequence: CSSRQLAESDWDTQYF. The CDR3 DNA reads TGTTCCAGCAGGCAACTAGCGGAGTCAGACTGGGATACGCAGTATTTT.

The chain has TRBV5-1 and TRBJ1-1, with D unresolved. The CDR3 runs to 15 residues. With 6 bases removed from V and 1 base from J, the gap between germline ends came to 16 bases. Per the germline V gene, CDR1 is SGHRS and CDR2 is YFSETQ. CDR3 in amino acids: CASIIDGRANTEAFF. The DNA of the CDR3 is TGCGCCAGCATTATAGACGGACGGGCGAACACTGAAGCTTTCTTT.

The chain combines TRBV5-1 with TRBJ2-5; 11 nucleotides agree with TRBD2. Per germline, CDR1 SGHRS and CDR2 YFSETQ. After removal of 5 bases from V and 2 bases from J, the junction contained 5 bases not matched to a gene. CDR3 length: 15 residues. The CDR3, as DNA: TGCGCCAGCAGACCGGGACTAGCGGTACAAGAGACCCAGTACTTC. It specifies CASRPGLAVQETQYF.

This clone was detected many times. This could be a read error, since a much larger clone is one nucleotide away. This sample also contains other DNA sequences that code for the same CDR3. The chain recombines TRBV15 with TRBJ2-1; TRBD2 is a possible D gene (5 bases). CDR1 is LNHNV, CDR2 YYDKDF, per germline (reference sequence). This CDR3 contains 14 residues. V was shortened by 4 bases and J by 9 bases, with 16 bases between the two germline ends. CDR3 coding DNA: TGTGCCACCAGCAATGAGGACTCCTCCGCTGAGCAGTTCTTC. It is translated as CATSNEDSSAEQFF.

This clone turned up a few times. The chain combines TRBV10-1 with TRBJ2-5; 9 bases line up with TRBD2. Trimming took 6 bases from V and 5 from J; bases not matched to a gene: 10. The CDR3 length is 15 residues. The V gene's germline CDR1 is WNHNN and CDR2 SYGVQD (reference sequence). In nucleotides, the CDR3 is TGCGCCAGCAGCGACCGCGGGACTAGCAGGGAGACCCAGTACTTC. Its protein is CASSDRGTSRETQYF.

A note on this clone: The junction departs from germline at one end; a sequencing error may be responsible. J is TRBJ2-2 and V is TRBV11-3; D is possibly TRBD1 (6 bases). The CDR3 spans 14 residues. The germline CDR1 and CDR2 sequences are SGHNT and YENEEA. The CDR3 here is CSSSPGQNTGEPFF. CDR3 bases: TGTTCCAGCAGCCCCGGACAGAACACCGGGGAGCCGTTTTTT. Variable domain in full (rest from reference TRBV11-3 and TRBJ2-2): EAGVVQSPRYKIIEKKQPVAFWCNPISGHNTLYWYLQNLGQGPELLIRYENEEAVDDSQLPKDRFSAERLKGVDSTLKIQPAELGDSAVYLCSSSPGQNTGEPFFGEGSRLTVL.

This clone is deemed medium-sized (0.01 to 0.1%). The chain links TRBV6-1 to TRBJ1-2; the D gene is possibly TRBD1 (6 bases). CDR1 is MNHNS, CDR2 SASEGT, per germline. The V gene lost 10 bases and the J gene lost 6 bases, with 18 bases spanning the gap. The CDR3 extends over 13 amino acids. The DNA for the CDR3 is TGTGCCACCGCTCAGCGGGGGCTGGATGGCTACACCTTC. As protein: CATAQRGLDGYTF.

This clone was detected a few times. This chain connects TRBV12-3 or TRBV12-4 to TRBJ1-1; maybe TRBD1 (5 bases). The CDR3 length is 14 residues. V was shortened by 2 bases and J by 3 bases, with 10 bases between the two germline ends. The CDR3 coding sequence is TGTGCCAGCAGTTTACAGGGACTCTACACTGAAGCTTTCTTT. Its translation is CASSLQGLYTEAFF.

The table lists this clone with a few counts. A read error is possible here, since a much larger clone lies one base away. This chain connects TRBV5-5 to TRBJ1-1; the D gene is possibly TRBD1 (5 bases). CDR1 and CDR2 (germline): SGHKS, YYEKEE (reference sequence). The CDR3 sequence is 15 residues long. CDR3 coding DNA: TGTGCCAGCACCCTTGGAGGGGCTGGTGGCACTCAAGCTTTCTTT. As protein: CASTLGGAGGTQAFF.

This clone was detected many times. V and J are TRBV24-1 and TRBJ1-2; D gene ambiguous. The V gene's germline CDR1 is KGHDR and CDR2 SFDVKD. This CDR3 comprises 14 residues. Deletions cut 4 bases from V and 1 base from J, with 9 bases between. In nucleotides, the CDR3 is TGTGCCACCAGTGACAGGCTTCTTAACTATGGCTACACCTTC. This codes for CATSDRLLNYGYTF.

This clone is medium-sized. The chain carries TRBV12-3 or TRBV12-4 and TRBJ1-2; the D gene is possibly TRBD1 (6 bases). This CDR3 is built from 12 residues. V lost 8 bases to trimming and J lost 1 base, with 8 bases between them. The CDR3 reads CASGTRNYGYTF. CDR3 bases: TGTGCCAGCGGGACACGTAACTATGGCTACACCTTC.

The sample holds many counts of this clone. Here the CDR3 reads CASSRRGGSYNEQFF. For the CDR3, the DNA is TGTGCCAGCAGCCGGCGGGGGGGCTCCTACAATGAGCAGTTCTTC. The chain links TRBV7-9 to TRBJ2-1, with 9 bases aligning to TRBD2. Germline V CDR1 and CDR2: SEHNR, FQNEAQ (reference sequence). The CDR3 totals 15 residues. V lost 5 bases and J lost 0; bases outside the gene matches: 2.

In its sample, this clone was seen a few times. The chain combines TRBV6-1 with TRBJ2-7; no clear D gene. Germline V gives CDR1 MNHNS, CDR2 SASEGT. CDR3 length: 15 amino acids. V was cut by 2 bases and J by 0 bases, with 11 bases left in between. CDR3 sequence (DNA): TGTGCCAGCAGTGAAATCAGCGAGCCCTCCTACGAGCAGTACTTC. Translated: CASSEISEPSYEQYF.

This clone was seen repeatedly, ten times or more. This chain connects TRBV5-4 to TRBJ2-6; no clear D. Germline assignment: CDR1 SGHNT and CDR2 YYREEE (reference sequence). V lost 0 bases and J lost 0, with 4 bases in between. This CDR3 spans 15 amino acids. The CDR3 spells CASSLGGSGANVLTF. CDR3 sequence (DNA): TGTGCCAGCAGCTTGGGCGGCTCTGGGGCCAACGTCCTGACTTTC.

This clone is labeled medium-sized. The V call is TRBV12-3 or TRBV12-4, the J call TRBJ1-6; 9 bases line up with TRBD1. This CDR3 has 15 residues. With V trimmed by 6 bases and J by 11 bases, 11 bases remained unmatched. CDR3 coding DNA: TGTGCCAGCAGCCCGTGGGACAGGGAAAACGCACCCCTCCACTTT. Protein product: CASSPWDRENAPLHF.

This clone has ten or more counts. This chain joins TRBV6-2 or TRBV6-3 and TRBJ1-1, with D possibly TRBD1 on 5 matching bases. The V end lost 0 bases, the J end lost 3 bases, and 29 bases lay between the germline ends. Germline lookup yields CDR1 MNHEY and CDR2 SVGEGT. The CDR3 is 21 residues long. The CDR3 DNA is TGTGCCAGCAGTTACTCTTACCCCGGGACGGACATAACCCTACCGGACACTGAAGCTTTCTTT. Amino acids: CASSYSYPGTDITLPDTEAFF.

This clone has ten or more counts. The chain links TRBV3-1 to TRBJ2-7; the D is unclear. The CDR3 spans 12 residues. CDR1 is LGHDT and CDR2 is YNNKEL in the germline V gene (reference sequence). V shed 1 base and J shed 2 bases, with 3 bases lying between them. Here the CDR3 DNA reads TGTGCCAGCAGCCAAGGTCCCTACGAGCAGTACTTC. It translates to CASSQGPYEQYF.

The sample holds many counts of this clone. The chain uses TRBV7-9 and TRBJ1-1; tentative D call: TRBD1 (6 bases). Germline V CDR1 and CDR2: SEHNR, FQNEAQ (reference sequence). Deletions cut 5 bases from V and 3 bases from J, with 10 bases between. The CDR3 sequence is 13 residues long. CDR3 sequence (DNA): TGTGCCAGCAGCCTGACAGGTGACACTGAAGCTTTCTTT. Translation gives CASSLTGDTEAFF.

The rearrangement uses TRBV25-1 and TRBJ2-7; perhaps TRBD2 as D (7 bases). CDR3 length equals 15 residues. Germline loops: CDR1 MGHDK, CDR2 SYGVNS. V lost 5 bases, J lost 3 bases, and 17 bases lay in between. The CDR3 DNA reads TGTGCCAGCAGTAAGAACGGGGGGCAGATCTACGAGCAGTACTTC. Translated: CASSKNGGQIYEQYF.

CDR3 coding DNA: TGCGCCAGCAGCGCGACTAGCGGCACAGATACGCAGTATTTT. Protein: CASSATSGTDTQYF. The chain has TRBV5-1 and TRBJ2-3; 8 nucleotides line up with TRBD2. V shed 4 bases and J 1 base; nucleotides not matched to a gene: 2. Germline CDR1 reads SGHRS; CDR2 reads YFSETQ. This CDR3 comprises 14 residues. Full variable domain (missing parts from reference TRBV5-1 and TRBJ2-3): KAGVTQTPRYLIKTRGQQVTLSCSPISGHRSVSWYQQTPGQGLQFLFEYFSETQRNKGNFPGRFSGRQFSNSRSEMNVSTLELGDSALYLCASSATSGTDTQYFGPGTRLTVL.